This T cell receptor beta chain comes out of a study of blood T cell repertoires in COVID-19. This table comes from immunoSEQ multiplex PCR, and its TCRdb copy is limited to in-frame clones, with some not included. The table has around 250,000 clones, around 80% seen once. V dropped 5 bases and J dropped 2 bases, with 13 bases sitting between them. CDR1 SGHRS and CDR2 YFSETQ come from the germline V gene. The CDR3 is 14 residues long. Material: peripheral blood. The rearrangement links TRBV5-1 to TRBJ2-5; perhaps TRBD2 as D (5 bases). This receptor was identified in a man aged 80 or over with acute or convalescent COVID-19. CDR3 in amino acids: CASRVGSGQETQYF. Written as DNA, the CDR3 is TGCGCCAGCAGGGTAGGGTCGGGACAAGAGACCCAGTACTTC.